The clone carrying this T cell receptor (beta chain) showed up just once. Its antigen remains unidentified. The sort gate was single viable CD3+CD4+CD8-CD45RO+ cells for memory CD4+ T cells. This entry comes from a study of memory CD4+ T cells and cytomegalovirus serostatus. Study outcomes and limitations: Suggested: most of the CMV-linked TCR signature lies in CD4+ memory cells.

Trimming left V 6 bases short and J 1 base short, with 14 bases between. Germline V gene sequence: CDR1 MDHEN, CDR2 SYDVKM. The CDR3 loop spans 15 amino acids. The repertoire was sequenced with immunoSEQ multiplex PCR; TCRdb's copy has only in-frame clones and lacks some. This sample has under 75,000 clones, with over 70% found just once. The receptor was derived from an adult in good health and CMV-seronegative. Some clones in this sample may be carry-over from other donors' samples. Input material: memory CD4+ T cells from blood. The rearrangement links TRBV28 to TRBJ2-3; D uncertain. As DNA, the CDR3 is TGTGCCAGCAGCGTATACCCTGATGGCACAGATACGCAGTATTTT. Amino acids: CASSVYPDGTDTQYF.